The rows below give T cell receptor beta chains drawn from one sample of a study of human T cells and chemical hapten exposure. TCRdb reprocessed the RACE reads with MiXCR, giving one entry per CDR3 protein. Of 300,000 to 450,000 distinct CDR3 sequences listed, around 5.5% were seen once; the top ten hold 2% to 3%. Material: whole blood, obtained in connection with sensitization to the hapten diphenylcyclopropenone (DPC). The receptors originated from a woman in her forties or fifties with alopecia areata. Some clones in this sample may be carry-over from other donors' samples. Each CDR3 is given with its conserved first and last residue. D genes are given only for firm matches. The size entry is marked missing in some rows and otherwise reads once, few, many or a size class.

clone_size: NA; v_call: TRBV7-6; j_call: TRBJ1-5; d_call: TRBD1; cdr3_aa: CASSLRGQGSGPQHF; cdr3_nt: TGTGCCAGCAGCTTACGGGGACAGGGTAGCGGCCCCCAGCATTTT
clone_size: NA; v_call: TRBV6-5; j_call: TRBJ2-3; d_call: TRBD1; cdr3_aa: CASSGTGGSGTDTQYF; cdr3_nt: TGTGCCAGCAGTGGGACAGGGGGATCTGGCACAGATACGCAGTATTTT
clone_size: few; v_call: TRBV29-1; j_call: TRBJ1-5; d_call: NA; cdr3_aa: CSVGGDGSNQPQHF; cdr3_nt: TGCAGCGTTGGAGGGGACGGTAGCAATCAGCCCCAGCATTTT
clone_size: few; v_call: TRBV7-2; j_call: TRBJ2-2; d_call: TRBD2; cdr3_aa: CASSLVAGVVTGELFF; cdr3_nt: TGTGCCAGCAGCTTAGTGGCGGGAGTGGTCACCGGGGAGCTGTTTTTT
clone_size: few; v_call: TRBV6-2/TRBV6-3; j_call: TRBJ1-1; d_call: NA; cdr3_aa: CASRIMNTEAFF; cdr3_nt: TGTGCCAGCAGGATCATGAACACTGAAGCTTTCTTT
clone_size: many; v_call: TRBV4-1; j_call: TRBJ2-6; d_call: NA; cdr3_aa: CASSQEPVAISGANVLTF; cdr3_nt: TGCGCCAGCAGCCAAGAACCAGTGGCAATCTCTGGGGCCAACGTCCTGACTTTC
clone_size: NA; v_call: TRBV3-1; j_call: TRBJ1-1; d_call: NA; cdr3_aa: CASSLQGKSTEAFF; cdr3_nt: TGTGCCAGCAGCTTACAGGGTAAAAGCACTGAAGCTTTCTTT
clone_size: NA; v_call: TRBV7-8; j_call: TRBJ2-3; d_call: TRBD2; cdr3_aa: CASSSWDYTDTQYF; cdr3_nt: TGTGCCAGCAGCTCGTGGGACTACACAGATACGCAGTATTTT
clone_size: few; v_call: TRBV30; j_call: TRBJ1-1; d_call: NA; cdr3_aa: CAWSAPRSMNTEAFF; cdr3_nt: TGTGCCTGGAGTGCCCCTAGGAGCATGAACACTGAAGCTTTCTTT
clone_size: few; v_call: TRBV7-8; j_call: TRBJ1-1; d_call: TRBD1; cdr3_aa: CASSPDRVGTEAFF; cdr3_nt: TGTGCCAGCAGCCCAGACAGGGTTGGCACTGAAGCTTTCTTT
clone_size: NA; v_call: TRBV7-2; j_call: TRBJ2-7; d_call: NA; cdr3_aa: CASSLDPSYEQYF; cdr3_nt: TGTGCCAGCAGCTTAGACCCTTCCTACGAGCAGTACTTC
clone_size: few; v_call: TRBV24-1; j_call: TRBJ2-3; d_call: TRBD2; cdr3_aa: CATSDGVASGSPDTQYF; cdr3_nt: TGTGCCACCAGTGATGGGGTGGCGAGCGGGAGCCCAGATACGCAGTATTTT
clone_size: NA; v_call: TRBV28; j_call: TRBJ2-7; d_call: NA; cdr3_aa: CASSPGGSGAHEQYF; cdr3_nt: TGTGCCAGCAGTCCAGGGGGTAGCGGGGCCCACGAGCAGTACTTC
clone_size: NA; v_call: TRBV18; j_call: TRBJ1-5; d_call: TRBD1; cdr3_aa: CASSPRTGANQPQHF; cdr3_nt: TGTGCCAGCTCACCCCGGACAGGGGCCAATCAGCCCCAGCATTTT
clone_size: few; v_call: TRBV28; j_call: TRBJ1-6; d_call: NA; cdr3_aa: CASTQQGKIAYNSPLHF; cdr3_nt: TGTGCCAGCACTCAACAGGGAAAGATCGCCTATAATTCACCCCTCCACTTT
clone_size: few; v_call: TRBV5-5; j_call: TRBJ2-3; d_call: TRBD1; cdr3_aa: CASSSWDSSTDTQYF; cdr3_nt: TGTGCCAGCAGCTCGTGGGACAGTAGCACAGATACGCAGTATTTT
clone_size: many; v_call: TRBV6-1; j_call: TRBJ1-1; d_call: NA; cdr3_aa: CASNIGVNTEAFF; cdr3_nt: TGTGCCAGCAATATAGGGGTGAACACTGAAGCTTTCTTT
clone_size: many; v_call: TRBV5-5; j_call: TRBJ1-5; d_call: NA; cdr3_aa: CASSLTRFQPQHF; cdr3_nt: TGTGCCAGCAGCCTGACTCGGTTTCAGCCCCAGCATTTT
clone_size: many; v_call: TRBV20-1; j_call: TRBJ1-1; d_call: NA; cdr3_aa: CSANLGDTEAFF; cdr3_nt: TGCAGTGCTAATCTGGGGGACACTGAAGCTTTCTTT
clone_size: few; v_call: TRBV14; j_call: TRBJ1-2; d_call: TRBD1; cdr3_aa: CASSHGRGQGASNHYGYTF; cdr3_nt: TGTGCCAGCAGCCACGGCCGCGGACAGGGGGCTTCGAATCACTATGGCTACACCTTC
clone_size: few; v_call: TRBV29-1; j_call: TRBJ2-1; d_call: TRBD2; cdr3_aa: CSLGGDNEQFF; cdr3_nt: TGCAGTCTCGGGGGGGACAATGAGCAGTTCTTC
clone_size: few; v_call: TRBV12-3/TRBV12-4; j_call: TRBJ1-5; d_call: TRBD1; cdr3_aa: CASSITGGNQPQHF; cdr3_nt: TGTGCCAGCAGTATAACAGGGGGCAATCAGCCCCAGCATTTT
clone_size: few; v_call: TRBV20-1; j_call: TRBJ2-7; d_call: NA; cdr3_aa: CSASLGARSYEQYF; cdr3_nt: TGCAGTGCTAGTTTGGGTGCCAGAAGCTACGAGCAGTACTTC
clone_size: NA; v_call: TRBV7-2; j_call: TRBJ1-1; d_call: NA; cdr3_aa: CASSLAAGWAEAFF; cdr3_nt: TGTGCCAGCAGCTTAGCGGCGGGTTGGGCTGAAGCTTTCTTT
clone_size: few; v_call: TRBV15; j_call: TRBJ1-6; d_call: TRBD1; cdr3_aa: CATSRDWGQPSSSPLHF; cdr3_nt: TGTGCCACCAGCAGAGATTGGGGACAGCCCTCTAGTTCACCCCTCCACTTT
clone_size: many; v_call: TRBV13; j_call: TRBJ1-2; d_call: TRBD1; cdr3_aa: CASSTGQVDGYGYTF; cdr3_nt: TGTGCCAGCAGCACGGGACAGGTCGATGGCTATGGCTACACCTTC
clone_size: many; v_call: TRBV29-1; j_call: TRBJ2-1; d_call: TRBD2; cdr3_aa: CSVPLALGGANEQFF; cdr3_nt: TGCAGCGTCCCGTTGGCCCTCGGGGGGGCAAATGAGCAGTTCTTC
clone_size: few; v_call: TRBV20-1; j_call: TRBJ1-4; d_call: TRBD1; cdr3_aa: CSASGTGIATNEKLFF; cdr3_nt: TGCAGTGCTAGTGGGACAGGGATTGCAACTAATGAAAAACTGTTTTTT
clone_size: few; v_call: TRBV28; j_call: TRBJ2-5; d_call: NA; cdr3_aa: CASLAPGETQYF; cdr3_nt: TGTGCCAGCCTCGCTCCGGGGGAGACCCAGTACTTC
clone_size: few; v_call: TRBV7-9; j_call: TRBJ1-4; d_call: NA; cdr3_aa: CASSLASGTPERELFF; cdr3_nt: TGTGCCAGCAGCTTAGCGTCGGGGACCCCTGAGAGGGAACTGTTTTTT
clone_size: many; v_call: TRBV27; j_call: TRBJ2-7; d_call: NA; cdr3_aa: CASSYRDGAYEQYF; cdr3_nt: TGTGCCAGCAGTTACCGGGACGGAGCCTACGAGCAGTACTTC
clone_size: many; v_call: TRBV27; j_call: TRBJ2-7; d_call: NA; cdr3_aa: CASSLGERYEQYF; cdr3_nt: TGTGCCAGCAGTTTGGGGGAACGGTACGAGCAGTACTTC
clone_size: NA; v_call: TRBV7-2; j_call: TRBJ2-4; d_call: NA; cdr3_aa: CASSLAPGADTANIQYF; cdr3_nt: TGTGCCAGCAGCTTAGCCCCAGGGGCGGATACAGCAAACATTCAGTACTTC
clone_size: many; v_call: TRBV5-1; j_call: TRBJ2-1; d_call: TRBD1; cdr3_aa: CATQEGQGSYNEQFF; cdr3_nt: TGCGCCACCCAAGAGGGACAGGGGTCCTACAATGAGCAGTTCTTC
clone_size: many; v_call: TRBV2; j_call: TRBJ1-1; d_call: NA; cdr3_aa: CASLQGSGLNTEAFF; cdr3_nt: TGTGCCAGTCTCCAGGGCTCGGGGTTGAACACTGAAGCTTTCTTT
clone_size: NA; v_call: TRBV5-1; j_call: TRBJ1-1; d_call: NA; cdr3_aa: CASSLGRNNEAFF; cdr3_nt: TGCGCCAGCAGCTTGGGACGTAATAATGAAGCTTTCTTT
clone_size: many; v_call: TRBV18; j_call: TRBJ2-7; d_call: TRBD1; cdr3_aa: CASSLRTGFNPYEQYF; cdr3_nt: TGTGCCAGCTCACTGAGGACAGGGTTCAACCCCTACGAGCAGTACTTC
clone_size: NA; v_call: TRBV27; j_call: TRBJ1-5; d_call: NA; cdr3_aa: CASSLFSGVNQPQHF; cdr3_nt: TGTGCCAGCAGTTTATTTTCCGGGGTCAATCAGCCCCAGCATTTT
clone_size: NA; v_call: TRBV24-1; j_call: TRBJ2-3; d_call: NA; cdr3_aa: CATSDGSTDTQYF; cdr3_nt: TGTGCCACCAGTGACGGATCTACAGATACGCAGTATTTT
clone_size: few; v_call: TRBV7-8; j_call: TRBJ2-5; d_call: TRBD1; cdr3_aa: CASSPFSPDRGLETQYF; cdr3_nt: TGTGCCAGCAGCCCATTTTCCCCTGACAGGGGTCTAGAGACCCAGTACTTC
clone_size: NA; v_call: TRBV29-1; j_call: TRBJ2-1; d_call: NA; cdr3_aa: CSVGQLSSYNEQFF; cdr3_nt: TGCAGCGTTGGACAGTTGTCCTCCTACAATGAGCAGTTCTTC
clone_size: many; v_call: TRBV20-1; j_call: TRBJ2-1; d_call: NA; cdr3_aa: CSAEDRLSYNEQFF; cdr3_nt: TGCAGTGCTGAGGACAGACTCTCCTACAATGAGCAGTTCTTC
clone_size: many; v_call: TRBV20-1; j_call: TRBJ1-4; d_call: NA; cdr3_aa: CSAAPTGGEKLFF; cdr3_nt: TGCAGTGCAGCACCGACAGGCGGTGAAAAACTGTTTTTT
clone_size: NA; v_call: TRBV2; j_call: TRBJ1-2; d_call: NA; cdr3_aa: CASSEGTYYGYTF; cdr3_nt: TGTGCCAGCAGTGAAGGCACCTACTATGGCTACACCTTC